The source of this T cell receptor (beta chain) is a study of Ad26.COV2.S vaccination and SARS-CoV-2 variants. Trimming left V 5 bases short and J 0 bases short, with 10 bases between. This CDR3 has 14 amino acids. From germline, CDR1 is MGHRA and CDR2 YSYEKL. Sequenced by immunoSEQ multiplex PCR; TCRdb stores in-frame clones only, minus some. The data contain roughly 250,000 clones, 87% of them singletons. Treatment noted: over 15 received Ad26.COV2.S at low or high dose, single or two shots; roughly five received placebo; per-sample allocation not given. Sample collection was performed on day 63 after the first vaccine or placebo injection.

This chain connects TRBV4-1 to TRBJ1-2; D is possibly TRBD1 (6 bases). This sample comprised peripheral blood, obtained in a trial of Ad26.COV2.S vaccine versus placebo. This receptor was obtained from a person aged 18 to 65 who received the Ad26.COV2.S COVID-19 vaccine or a placebo. CDR3 nucleotide sequence: TGCGCCAGCAGCATTAGACAGGCTAACTATGGCTACACCTTC. Translating it yields CASSIRQANYGYTF.